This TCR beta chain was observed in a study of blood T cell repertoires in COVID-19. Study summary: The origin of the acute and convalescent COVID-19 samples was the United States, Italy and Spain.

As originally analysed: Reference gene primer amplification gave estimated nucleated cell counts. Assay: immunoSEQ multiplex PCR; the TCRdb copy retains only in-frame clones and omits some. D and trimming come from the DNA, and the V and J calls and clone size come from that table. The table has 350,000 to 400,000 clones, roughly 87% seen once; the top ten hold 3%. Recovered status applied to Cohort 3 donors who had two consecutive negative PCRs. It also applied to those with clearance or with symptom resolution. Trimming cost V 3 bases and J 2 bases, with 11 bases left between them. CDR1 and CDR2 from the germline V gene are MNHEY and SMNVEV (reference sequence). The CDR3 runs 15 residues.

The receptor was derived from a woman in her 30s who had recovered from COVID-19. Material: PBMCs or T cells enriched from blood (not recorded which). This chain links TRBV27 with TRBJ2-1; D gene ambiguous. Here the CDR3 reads CASSFWSEAYNEQFF. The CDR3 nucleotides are TGTGCCAGCAGTTTTTGGAGCGAGGCCTACAATGAGCAGTTCTTC.